This T cell receptor (beta chain) was sequenced in a study of OX40 agonist ivuxolimab in advanced cancers. The repertoire was sequenced with immunoSEQ multiplex PCR; TCRdb's copy has only in-frame clones and lacks some. The table records 70,000 to 95,000 clones, roughly 91% of them present only once. The CDR3 covers 18 residues. Germline values: CDR1 MNHNS, CDR2 SASEGT. The V and J ends lost 3 bases and 0 bases, in that order; junction bases with no gene match: 9. V and J are TRBV6-1 and TRBJ2-1, with 9 bases matching TRBD1. Here the sequenced sample was CD4+ or CD8+ T cells sorted from blood, taken in a trial of the OX40 agonist ivuxolimab. The origin of this receptor is an adult with an advanced solid tumor such as melanoma, head and neck, liver or kidney cancer. The CDR3 sequence: CASSDGTGSSYSYNEQFF. The CDR3 nucleotides read TGTGCCAGCAGTGACGGGACAGGGTCCAGCTACTCCTACAATGAGCAGTTCTTC.